This TCR beta chain was identified in a study of blood T cell repertoires in COVID-19. The protocol was immunoSEQ multiplex PCR, while the TCRdb copy is restricted to in-frame clones and leaves out a portion. The table shows 250,000 or so clones, with over 75% occurring only once. Germline values: CDR1 SEHNR, CDR2 FQNEAQ (reference sequence). The CDR3 length is 11 residues. With 5 bases removed from V and 6 bases from J, the gap between germline ends came to 6 bases. This TCR was sampled from a young man who had recovered from COVID-19. The sequenced sample consisted of peripheral blood. The V gene is TRBV7-9, the J gene TRBJ2-3; no reliable D call. The CDR3 DNA sequence: TGTGCCAGCAGCATCTCCGATACGCAGTATTTT. Translating it yields CASSISDTQYF.